The clone carrying this T cell receptor (beta chain) has more than one count but fewer than ten. Its antigen remains unidentified. V gave up 1 base and J gave up 3 bases, with 11 bases separating them. The CDR3 has 15 amino acids. Germline CDR1 and CDR2: SGHKS and YYEKEE (reference sequence). HTBI primers from iRepertoire and Arm-PCR of CDR3 regions yielded the TCR beta libraries. TCRdb redid the calling of the multiplex PCR reads with MiXCR, one entry per CDR3 protein. The sample lists about 220,000 distinct CDR3 sequences, 15% to 20% seen once, with over 20% in the top ten. The source of the sample is a study of regulatory T cells in long-lasting Graves disease. Study-level results: When disease was persistent, TRBV28, TRBJ1-2 and TRBJ2-5 were the favored segments.

The time point here: newly diagnosed GD, antithyroid drugs for less than 3 months. Construction of the TCR library relied on RNA isolated from PBMCs. From each patient, about 8.1 milliliters of peripheral blood was drawn and collected into an EDTA anticoagulant tube. The chain combines TRBV5-5 with TRBJ1-5; TRBD1 is a possible D gene (6 bases). The sequences come from peripheral blood mononuclear cells (PBMCs), collected at new diagnosis, from a patient treated with antithyroid drugs. The sequence came from a female donor with Graves disease. CDR3 bases: TGTGCCAGCAGCTTGTGGGGGGACAACAATCAGCCCCAGCATTTT. This sequence encodes CASSLWGDNNQPQHF.